These T cell receptor beta chains were read from a single sample in a study of glioma-infiltrating T cells. TCRdb reprocessed the multiplex PCR reads via MiXCR and lists one record per CDR3 protein. The sample has roughly 120,000 distinct CDR3 sequences, 20% to 25% seen once. The sample comprised glioma tissue, nonneoplastic brain tissue, or PBMCs (not recorded which). The receptors originated from a human donor with low-grade glioma or glioblastoma, undergoing nonglioma brain surgery, or in good health (not recorded which). Each CDR3 is given without its conserved first and last residue. Each record gives: D gene, CDR3 length, V gene, CDR3 protein. The D gene is left open where the match is weak.

d_gene: NA; len: 11; v_gene: TRBV7-2; CDR3aa: ASSARQRETQY
d_gene: TRBD2; len: 17; v_gene: TRBV6-2/TRBV6-3; CDR3aa: ASSYLTSGRLISYNEQF
d_gene: TRBD2; len: 13; v_gene: TRBV6-1; CDR3aa: ASTFSGDSTDTQY
d_gene: NA; len: 12; v_gene: TRBV7-2; CDR3aa: ASSSTLGQETQY
d_gene: TRBD2; len: 15; v_gene: TRBV7-2; CDR3aa: ASSPTLLGLPTDTQY
d_gene: NA; len: 12; v_gene: TRBV28; CDR3aa: ASGPGLLDNEQF
d_gene: TRBD1; len: 11; v_gene: TRBV29-1; CDR3aa: SVGRQGTGEQY
d_gene: TRBD1; len: 13; v_gene: TRBV7-2; CDR3aa: ASSIPGQGVREQY
d_gene: NA; len: 10; v_gene: TRBV6-1; CDR3aa: ASSPHTDTQY
d_gene: NA; len: 12; v_gene: TRBV6-1; CDR3aa: ASSGMLKQETQY
d_gene: NA; len: 13; v_gene: TRBV6-1; CDR3aa: ASSFQGSGANVLT
d_gene: TRBD2; len: 11; v_gene: TRBV10-3; CDR3aa: AIRTSGRNEQF
d_gene: NA; len: 14; v_gene: TRBV4-2; CDR3aa: ASSQELAASTDTQY
d_gene: TRBD1; len: 12; v_gene: TRBV27; CDR3aa: ASSTDRGGYGYT
d_gene: NA; len: 12; v_gene: TRBV20-1; CDR3aa: SAGHAGRNTEAF
d_gene: NA; len: 12; v_gene: TRBV7-9; CDR3aa: ASSLFGANTEAF
d_gene: TRBD1; len: 12; v_gene: TRBV12-3/TRBV12-4; CDR3aa: ASSSRTGPTEAF
d_gene: TRBD1; len: 14; v_gene: TRBV2; CDR3aa: ASRGTDVYSNQPQH
d_gene: NA; len: 11; v_gene: TRBV7-9; CDR3aa: ASSLGWGQPQH
d_gene: TRBD1; len: 14; v_gene: TRBV28; CDR3aa: ASSSYYRGDGYEQY
d_gene: TRBD2; len: 13; v_gene: TRBV13; CDR3aa: ASSTRTSGSYEQY
d_gene: NA; len: 10; v_gene: TRBV5-6; CDR3aa: ASHLWGDEQY
d_gene: NA; len: 9; v_gene: TRBV29-1; CDR3aa: SAQRGDGYT
d_gene: NA; len: 12; v_gene: TRBV20-1; CDR3aa: SAKDTLLTGELF
d_gene: TRBD2; len: 15; v_gene: TRBV7-3; CDR3aa: ASSLRTSGEKADTQY
d_gene: NA; len: 12; v_gene: TRBV12-3/TRBV12-4; CDR3aa: ASSLGGVGYEQY
d_gene: TRBD1; len: 13; v_gene: TRBV19; CDR3aa: ASNTGGRSYNEQF